The 27 T cell receptor beta chains below come from one sample, sequenced in a study of cytomegalovirus exposure and HLA in healthy donors. Researchers ran the PCR with 60 Vbeta and 13 Jbeta primers. Here immunoSEQ multiplex PCR was the method, and the copy in TCRdb shows in-frame clones only, minus some. There are 100,000 to 150,000 clones in the sample; around 8.5% occur only once, and around 5.5% lies in the top ten. Source material: PBMCs. These receptors were taken from a man aged 35 to 55 in good health and CMV-seronegative.

The rearrangement uses TRBV5-6 and TRBJ1-1; TRBD1 matches 9 bases. CDR1 and CDR2 from the germline V gene are SGHDT and YYEEEE. The CDR3 runs to 13 residues. V lost 2 bases and J lost 11; bases outside the gene matches: 7. CDR3 nucleotides: TGTGCCAGCAGCTTAGACAGGGGGAGTGGTGCTTTCTTT. This codes for CASSLDRGSGAFF.

V is TRBV19 and J is TRBJ1-2; maybe TRBD1 (5 bases). The CDR3 is made up of 13 amino acids. CDR1 is LNHDA, CDR2 SQIVND, per germline (reference sequence). The V end lost 3 bases, the J end lost 3 bases, and 8 bases lay between the germline ends. The CDR3 sequence: CASSIGGDYGYTF. The DNA of the CDR3 is TGTGCCAGTAGTATTGGAGGGGACTATGGCTACACCTTC.

This clone was counted a few times. The chain carries TRBV6-5 and TRBJ1-2; D not resolved. The CDR3 extends over 12 amino acids. Germline assignment: CDR1 MNHEY and CDR2 SVGAGI. V was clipped by 10 bases and J by 5 bases, with 14 bases between them. For the CDR3, the DNA is TGTGCCACCCGGAGTGACTTTTATGGCTACACCTTC. Encoded protein: CATRSDFYGYTF.

This clone was seen more than once but under ten times. The chain recombines TRBV30 with TRBJ1-5; 7 nucleotides line up with TRBD1. Germline assignment: CDR1 GTSNPN and CDR2 SVGIG (reference sequence). V lost 4 bases to trimming and J lost 7 bases; unmatched junction nucleotides: 7. This CDR3 has 13 amino acids. This CDR3 is CAWNNRGEQPQHF. Here the CDR3 DNA reads TGTGCCTGGAATAACAGGGGAGAGCAGCCCCAGCATTTT.

This clone was recorded a few times. The CDR3 nucleotides are TGTGCCAGCAGCCGCGGGACAGGGGCGGGATCCTACGAGCAGTACTTC. Protein: CASSRGTGAGSYEQYF. The genes are TRBV4-2 and TRBJ2-7; 10 bases fit TRBD1. The germline V gene has CDR1 LGHNA and CDR2 YNFKEQ. J lost 1 base, V lost 4 bases, and 7 bases had no gene match. This CDR3 is built from 16 residues.

The table lists this clone with a few counts. The V gene is TRBV6-1, the J gene TRBJ2-1, with D possibly being TRBD1 (5 bases). Germline CDR1 reads MNHNS; CDR2 reads SASEGT. The CDR3 loop spans 12 amino acids. The V end was cut by 8 bases, the J end by 4 bases, with 9 bases between. The CDR3 loop is CASGRAYNEQFF. The DNA of the CDR3 is TGTGCCAGCGGCAGGGCGTACAATGAGCAGTTCTTC.

The CDR3 reads CASSPLLAGADTQYF. Written as DNA, the CDR3 is TGTGCCAGCAGCCCACTTTTAGCGGGGGCAGATACGCAGTATTTT. This chain links TRBV4-2 with TRBJ2-3, with 9 bases lining up with TRBD2. The CDR3 runs to 15 residues. Per the germline V gene, CDR1 is LGHNA and CDR2 is YNFKEQ. J gave up 4 bases and V 4 bases, and 6 bases lay outside the gene matches.

J is TRBJ1-2 and V is TRBV29-1, with 7 bases fitting TRBD1. With 2 bases clipped from V and 2 bases from J, the junction kept 5 bases outside the gene matches. This CDR3 comprises 14 residues. Germline V gives CDR1 SQVTM, CDR2 ANQGSEA. The CDR3 region has the DNA TGCAGCGTTGAACGGCAGGGGGACAACTATGGCTACACCTTC. It translates to CSVERQGDNYGYTF.

The genes are TRBV7-9 and TRBJ2-3; 9 positions agree with TRBD2. Germline-derived CDR1 and CDR2 are SEHNR and FQNEAQ (reference sequence). V lost 6 bases and J lost 0; bases outside the gene matches: 7. This CDR3 is built from 16 residues. In DNA, the CDR3 is TGTGCCAGCAGTCCTTGGACTAGCGCGAGCACAGATACGCAGTATTTT. Translation gives CASSPWTSASTDTQYF.

This clone was counted between two and nine times. The V call is TRBV5-1, the J call TRBJ2-7; 8 bases map to TRBD2. The V gene's germline CDR1 is SGHRS and CDR2 YFSETQ. V was clipped by 3 bases and J by 2 bases; unmatched bases: 7. The CDR3 covers 15 residues. CDR3 in DNA: TGCGCCAGCAGCTCGTCGACGGGGGGGACCTACGAGCAGTACTTC. Protein: CASSSSTGGTYEQYF.

The chain employs TRBV2 and TRBJ1-5, with TRBD1 matching over 8 bases. V dropped 8 bases and J dropped 2; count of bases not matched to a gene: 8. CDR1 and CDR2 (germline): SNHLY, FYNNEI. CDR3 length: 15 amino acids. The CDR3 reads CASAPDRAGNQPQHF. CDR3 sequence (DNA): TGTGCCAGCGCCCCGGACAGGGCGGGCAATCAGCCCCAGCATTTT.

This clone was recorded a few times. The genes are TRBV18 and TRBJ1-2; D is unresolved. This CDR3 comprises 14 residues. Trimming removed 2 bases from V and 1 base from J, with 8 bases in between. Germline V gene sequence: CDR1 KGHSH, CDR2 LQKENI. CDR3 amino acids: CASSPEQVNYGYTF. In DNA, the CDR3 is TGTGCCAGCTCACCAGAGCAGGTTAACTATGGCTACACCTTC.

The chain is built from TRBV6-1 and TRBJ2-7, with 10 bases lining up with TRBD2. Trimming removed 7 bases from V and 0 bases from J; junction bases left unmatched: 6. The CDR3 sequence is 15 residues long. CDR1 is MNHNS and CDR2 is SASEGT in the germline V gene. This CDR3 is CASNDERGGSYEQYF. The CDR3 nucleotides are TGTGCCAGCAACGACGAGCGGGGGGGCTCCTACGAGCAGTACTTC.

This clone was detected a few times. The V call is TRBV5-4, the J call TRBJ2-5; D might be TRBD2 (6 bases). V was cut by 6 bases and J by 2 bases, with 11 bases left in between. This CDR3 comprises 13 residues. Germline CDR1 reads SGHNT; CDR2 reads YYREEE (reference sequence). The DNA for the CDR3 is TGTGCCAGCACCCTGCGGGATCAAGAGACCCAGTACTTC. Encoded protein: CASTLRDQETQYF.

This clone was observed a handful of times. The J gene is TRBJ1-6, the V gene TRBV5-1, with 7 bases aligning to TRBD1. Trimming removed 4 bases from V and 4 bases from J; junction bases left unmatched: 5. Germline V gives CDR1 SGHRS, CDR2 YFSETQ. The CDR3 spans 15 residues. CDR3: CASSPGQDYNSPLHF. The CDR3 DNA sequence: TGCGCCAGCAGCCCCGGACAGGATTATAATTCACCCCTCCACTTT.

This clone was detected only a few times. This sequence joins TRBV5-1 and TRBJ1-1; D not resolved. V was clipped by 2 bases and J by 3 bases, with 8 bases between them. Germline lookup yields CDR1 SGHRS and CDR2 YFSETQ. This CDR3 is 13 amino acids long. The CDR3 region has the DNA TGCGCCAGCAGCTTCCAGGAAGACACTGAAGCTTTCTTT. Its translation: CASSFQEDTEAFF.

This clone was recorded a few times. The junction and the germline gene differ at one end; a read error may be behind it. V gene TRBV4-3 combines with J gene TRBJ2-7; D call uncertain. Per the germline V gene, CDR1 is LGHNA and CDR2 is YSLEER. The CDR3 totals 13 residues. The CDR3 sequence is CASSLRHSHEQYF. CDR3 bases: TGCGCCAGCAGCCTAAGACACTCCCACGAGCAGTACTTC.

The chain carries TRBV6-1 and TRBJ2-3, with D possibly TRBD2 on 6 matching bases. Trimming left V 1 base short and J 2 bases short, with 13 bases between. This CDR3 contains 16 residues. Germline loops: CDR1 MNHNS, CDR2 SASEGT. The CDR3 DNA is TGTGCCAGCAGTGAAGGAGTTGGCGGGGTCACAGATACGCAGTATTTT. Translated, it gives CASSEGVGGVTDTQYF.

This clone was counted only a few times. The chain recombines TRBV2 with TRBJ1-1; TRBD1 matches at 10 bases. Germline V CDR1 and CDR2: SNHLY, FYNNEI. Unmatched junction bases numbered 3, after V lost 11 bases and J lost 0 bases. The CDR3 covers 13 residues. The CDR3 region has the DNA TGTGCCGGGACAGGGGATATGAACACTGAAGCTTTCTTT. Amino acid sequence: CAGTGDMNTEAFF.

The V and J genes are TRBV10-3 and TRBJ1-2; D unresolved. Germline V gene data show CDR1 as ENHRY and CDR2 as SYGVKD. The CDR3 loop spans 15 amino acids. Trimming cost V 4 bases and J 3 bases, with 15 bases left between them. In DNA form, the CDR3 reads TGTGCCATCAGTGCGGGAACTCCGAGTGACTATGGCTACACCTTC. It encodes CAISAGTPSDYGYTF.

This clone occurred a few times. This rearrangement joins TRBV18 to TRBJ2-3, with D perhaps matching TRBD1 (5 bases). The V gene's germline CDR1 is KGHSH and CDR2 LQKENI. The CDR3 totals 14 residues. The ends were cut back, 1 base at V and 4 bases at J, with 9 bases in the middle. The chain's CDR3 is CASSPQGWADTQYF. CDR3 bases: TGTGCCAGCTCACCACAGGGGTGGGCAGATACGCAGTATTTT.

This clone was counted only a few times. The rearrangement joins TRBV7-3 to TRBJ2-2, with TRBD1 identical over 8 bases. Germline V lookup: CDR1 SGHTA, CDR2 FQGTGA. V lost 2 bases, J lost 5 bases, and 7 bases stayed unmatched. There are 16 residues in the CDR3. This CDR3 is CASSLDRGLGTGELFF. DNA of the CDR3: TGTGCCAGCAGCTTAGACAGGGGCTTGGGGACCGGGGAGCTGTTTTTT. Variable domain in full (rest from reference TRBV7-3 and TRBJ2-2): GAGVSQTPSNKVTEKGKYVELRCDPISGHTALYWYRQSLGQGPEFLIYFQGTGAADDSGLPNDRFFAVRPEGSVSTLKIQRTERGDSAVYLCASSLDRGLGTGELFFGEGSRLTVL.

This clone was observed a few times. The chain recombines TRBV6-1 with TRBJ1-6; TRBD1 aligns across 9 bases. The CDR3 has 15 residues. J was trimmed by 7 bases and V by 7 bases; bases with no gene match: 8. Germline assignment: CDR1 MNHNS and CDR2 SASEGT. The CDR3 here is CASNLPTGGNSPLHF. The CDR3 region has the DNA TGTGCCAGCAATCTGCCGACAGGGGGGAATTCACCCCTCCACTTT.

This chain links TRBV10-3 with TRBJ2-7, with 10 bases identical to TRBD2. Looked up from germline, CDR1 is ENHRY and CDR2 is SYGVKD. Trimming took 4 bases from V and 7 from J; bases not matched to a gene: 10. This CDR3 has 15 residues. In DNA form, the CDR3 reads TGTGCCATCAGTGCGGTTATACTAGCGGGGATTGAGCAGTACTTC. Translating gives CAISAVILAGIEQYF.

The rearrangement links TRBV28 to TRBJ2-7, with D possibly matching TRBD2 (5 bases). The germline CDR1 and CDR2 sequences are MDHEN and SYDVKM. The CDR3 extends over 14 amino acids. Trimming took off 3 bases at V and 3 bases at J, with 12 bases between the two ends. The CDR3 spells CASSFTGYGYEQYF. The CDR3, as DNA: TGTGCCAGCAGTTTCACGGGGTACGGCTACGAGCAGTACTTC. The variable domain in full, completed from reference TRBV28 and TRBJ2-7, reads DVKVTQSSRYLVKRTGEKVFLECVQDMDHENMFWYRQDPGLGLRLIYFSYDVKMKEKGDIPEGYSVSREKKERFSLILESASTNQTSMYLCASSFTGYGYEQYFGPGTRLTVT.

This chain connects TRBV5-1 to TRBJ2-5; 10 nucleotides line up with TRBD2. Trimming at V came to 4 bases and at J to 1 base, leaving 4 bases not matched to a gene. This CDR3 is built from 15 residues. Germline-derived CDR1 and CDR2 are SGHRS and YFSETQ. The CDR3 bases are TGCGCCAGCAGCCCCGGGACTAGCGTCCAAGAGACCCAGTACTTC. This codes for CASSPGTSVQETQYF.

This clone was counted only a few times. The V and J genes are TRBV6-5 and TRBJ2-7; D is undetermined. The CDR3 consists of 9 residues. Germline V gene sequence: CDR1 MNHEY, CDR2 SVGAGI. The CDR3 spells CASSSPPPV. CDR3 DNA: TGTGCCAGCAGTTCCCCACCGCCGGTC.